The TCR beta chain under discussion was sequenced for a study of CD8 T cells in ankylosing spondylitis. 5'-RACE, quantitative and with molecular barcodes, yielded the TCR beta libraries. TCRdb used MiXCR to reprocess the 5' RACE reads, holding one entry per CDR3 protein. Counted here are fewer than 550,000 distinct CDR3 sequences, approximately 5.3% occurring once; the ten biggest clones make up 3% to 4%. This clonotype was detected many times. What it binds is unknown. The study's findings and limits: What seemed typical of ankylosing spondylitis blood was a TCR beta motif built from several highly homologous variants.

With 3 bases removed from V and 0 bases from J, the gap between germline ends came to 9 bases. CDR3 length equals 14 residues. CDR1 is ENHRY and CDR2 is SYGVKD in the germline V gene. The chain is built from TRBV10-3 and TRBJ2-7, with TRBD1 as a possible D gene (5 bases). The TCR originated in a male donor with ankylosing spondylitis. The specimen was blood, either unsorted or a sorted T cell fraction (not recorded which). In DNA, the CDR3 is TGTGCCATCAGTGACAGGGCCAGCTCCTACGAGCAGTACTTC. Its translation: CAISDRASSYEQYF.